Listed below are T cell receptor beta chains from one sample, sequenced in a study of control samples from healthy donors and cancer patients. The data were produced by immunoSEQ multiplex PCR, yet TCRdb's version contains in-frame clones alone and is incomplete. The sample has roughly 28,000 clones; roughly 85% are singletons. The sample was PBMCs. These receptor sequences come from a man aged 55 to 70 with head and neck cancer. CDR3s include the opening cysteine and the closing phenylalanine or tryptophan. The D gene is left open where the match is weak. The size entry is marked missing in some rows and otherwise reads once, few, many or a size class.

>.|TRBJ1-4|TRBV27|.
CASSLGIPNEKLFF
TGTGCCAGCAGTTTAGGAATCCCTAATGAAAAACTGTTTTTT
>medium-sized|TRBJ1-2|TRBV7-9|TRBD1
CASSFGTGDGYTF
TGTGCCAGCAGCTTTGGAACAGGGGATGGCTACACCTTC
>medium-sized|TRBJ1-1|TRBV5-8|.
CASSLFGGGNTEAFF
TGTGCCAGCAGCTTGTTCGGGGGAGGGAACACTGAAGCTTTCTTT
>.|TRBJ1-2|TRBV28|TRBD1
CASSLRTGRSRGYTF
TGTGCCAGCAGTCTTCGGACAGGGCGCAGCAGGGGCTACACCTTC
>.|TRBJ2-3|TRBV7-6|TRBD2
CASSLGLAGAGVTDTQYF
TGTGCCAGCAGCTTAGGACTAGCGGGGGCCGGTGTCACAGATACGCAGTATTTT
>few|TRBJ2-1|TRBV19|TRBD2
CASDSGSGQNEQFF
TGTGCCAGTGATAGCGGGAGTGGACAGAATGAGCAGTTCTTC
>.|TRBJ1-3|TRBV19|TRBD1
CASRDRGRIYTIYF
TGTGCCAGTCGGGACAGGGGGCGCATTTACACCATATATTTT
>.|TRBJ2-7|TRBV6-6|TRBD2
CASSKGLANYEQYF
TGTGCCAGCAGTAAGGGACTAGCGAACTACGAGCAGTACTTC
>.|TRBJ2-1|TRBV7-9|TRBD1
CASSLRQGRWEQFF
TGTGCCAGCAGCTTACGACAGGGAAGGTGGGAGCAGTTCTTC
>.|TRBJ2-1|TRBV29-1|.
CSVAVGSAYNEQFF
TGCAGCGTTGCCGTTGGTAGCGCCTACAATGAGCAGTTCTTC
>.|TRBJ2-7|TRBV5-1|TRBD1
CASSTGTGAHEQYF
TGCGCCAGCTCGACCGGGACAGGGGCCCACGAGCAGTACTTC
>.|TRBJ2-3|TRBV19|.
CASSIGGARTDTQYF
TGTGCCAGTAGTATCGGTGGGGCACGCACAGATACGCAGTATTTT
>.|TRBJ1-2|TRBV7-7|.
CASTLPAPWGYTF
TGTGCTAGCACCCTGCCGGCACCCTGGGGCTACACCTTC
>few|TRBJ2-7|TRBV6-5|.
CASSYEVGASEQYF
TGTGCCAGCAGTTATGAGGTAGGGGCCTCCGAGCAGTACTTC
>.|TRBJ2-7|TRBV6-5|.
CASSPPGLSSYEQYF
TGTGCCAGCAGTCCACCGGGACTCAGCTCCTACGAGCAGTACTTC
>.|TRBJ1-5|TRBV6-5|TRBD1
CASRPTGNQPQHF
TGTGCCAGCAGACCGACAGGGAATCAGCCCCAGCATTTT
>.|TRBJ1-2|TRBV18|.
CASSTGDGYTF
TGTGCCAGCTCGACTGGAGATGGCTACACCTTC
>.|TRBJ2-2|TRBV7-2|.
CASSLGANTGELFF
TGTGCCAGCAGCCTCGGAGCGAACACCGGGGAGCTGTTTTTT
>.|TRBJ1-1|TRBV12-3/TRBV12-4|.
CASSLAATEAFF
TGTGCCAGCAGTTTGGCGGCCACTGAAGCTTTCTTT
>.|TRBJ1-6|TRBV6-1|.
CASSEYPAPLHF
TGTGCCAGCAGTGAATATCCGGCACCCCTCCACTTT
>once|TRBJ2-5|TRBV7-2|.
CASSLAPTFGEETQYF
TGTGCCAGCAGCTTAGCTCCCACGTTCGGGGAAGAGACCCAGTACTTC
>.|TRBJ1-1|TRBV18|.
CASSPMSTEAFF
TGTGCCAGCTCACCCATGAGCACTGAAGCTTTCTTT
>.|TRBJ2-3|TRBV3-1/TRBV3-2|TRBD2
CASSQGLLLGGTLSTDTQYF
TGTGCCAGCAGCCAAGGTCTATTGCTGGGAGGGACTTTGAGCACAGATACGCAGTATTTT
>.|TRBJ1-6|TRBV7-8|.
CASSLYSGSYNSPLHF
TGTGCCAGCAGCTTATATTCCGGCTCCTATAATTCACCCCTCCACTTT
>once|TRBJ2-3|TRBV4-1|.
CASSQTQGLTDTQYF
TGCGCCAGCAGCCAAACACAGGGACTCACAGATACGCAGTATTTT
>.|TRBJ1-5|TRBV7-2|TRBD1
CASSATGGAGNQPQHF
TGTGCCAGCAGCGCGACAGGGGGCGCAGGGAATCAGCCCCAGCATTTT
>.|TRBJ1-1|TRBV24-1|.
CASRSSKSTEAFF
TGTGCCTCCCGAAGCAGTAAATCGACTGAAGCTTTCTTT
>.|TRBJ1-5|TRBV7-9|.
CASSPYDQPQHF
TGTGCCAGCAGCCCTTACGATCAGCCCCAGCATTTT
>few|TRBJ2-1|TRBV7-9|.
CASSLRLQENNEQFF
TGTGCCAGCAGCTTGCGTCTACAAGAGAACAATGAGCAGTTCTTC
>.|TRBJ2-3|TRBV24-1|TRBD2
CATSPTSGRAIYTDTQYF
TGTGCCACCAGCCCTACTAGCGGGAGGGCCATCTACACAGATACGCAGTATTTT
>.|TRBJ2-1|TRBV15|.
CATSSLSRAEQFF
TGTGCCACCAGCAGCCTAAGTCGGGCCGAGCAGTTCTTC
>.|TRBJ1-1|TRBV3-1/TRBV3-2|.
CASSQGYVNTEAFF
TGTGCCAGCAGCCAAGGATACGTAAACACTGAAGCTTTCTTT
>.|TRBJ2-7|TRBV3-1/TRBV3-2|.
CASSQKWDTTYEQYF
TGTGCCAGCAGTCAAAAGTGGGACACTACCTACGAGCAGTACTTC
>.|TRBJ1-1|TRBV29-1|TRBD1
CSGARGRNRDTEAFF
TGCAGCGGCGCCAGGGGGCGGAACAGAGACACTGAAGCTTTCTTT
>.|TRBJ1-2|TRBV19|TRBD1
CASSPGQGALGYTF
TGTGCCAGTAGCCCAGGACAGGGGGCTCTTGGCTACACCTTC
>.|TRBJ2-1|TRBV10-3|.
CAIGEGRLNTRNEQFF
TGTGCCATTGGGGAAGGGAGGCTAAACACAAGGAATGAGCAGTTCTTC
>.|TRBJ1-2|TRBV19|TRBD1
CASSTDRGFNYGYTF
TGTGCCAGTAGCACGGACAGGGGCTTTAACTATGGCTACACCTTC
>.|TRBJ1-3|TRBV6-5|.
CASSPGHGNTIYF
TGTGCCAGCAGTCCCGGTCACGGAAACACCATATATTTT
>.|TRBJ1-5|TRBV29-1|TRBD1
CSVQDRGGNQPQHF
TGCAGCGTTCAGGACAGGGGAGGGAATCAGCCCCAGCATTTT
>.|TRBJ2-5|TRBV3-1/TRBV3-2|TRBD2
CASSQGSLAGLETQYF
TGTGCCAGCAGCCAAGGGAGTCTAGCGGGACTAGAGACCCAGTACTTC
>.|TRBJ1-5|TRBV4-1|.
CASSQVRLNQPQHF
TGCGCCAGCAGCCAAGTCCGGCTCAATCAGCCCCAGCATTTT
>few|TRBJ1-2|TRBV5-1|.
CASSFGTDDYGYTF
TGCGCCAGCAGCTTCGGGACCGACGACTATGGCTACACCTTC
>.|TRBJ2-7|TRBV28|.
CASSPGDIFTYEQYF
TGTGCCAGCAGTCCAGGGGACATTTTTACCTACGAGCAGTACTTC
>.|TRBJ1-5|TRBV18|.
CASSPRTAGAGEQPQHF
TGTGCCAGCTCACCAAGGACAGCTGGGGCCGGAGAACAGCCCCAGCATTTT
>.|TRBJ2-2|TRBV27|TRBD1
CASSPTGSHINTGELFF
TGTGCCAGCAGTCCGACAGGGTCTCACATAAACACCGGGGAGCTGTTTTTT
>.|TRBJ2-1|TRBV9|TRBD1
CASTGTGGVEQFF
TGTGCCAGCACCGGGACAGGGGGCGTTGAGCAGTTCTTC
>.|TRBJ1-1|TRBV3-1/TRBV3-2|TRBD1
CASSQAGGTEAFF
TGTGCCAGCAGCCAAGCAGGGGGCACTGAAGCTTTCTTT
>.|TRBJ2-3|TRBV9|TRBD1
CASTDRVTDTQYF
TGTGCCAGCACCGACAGGGTGACAGATACGCAGTATTTT
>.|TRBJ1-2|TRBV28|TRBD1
CATTSHRGTGGYTF
TGTGCCACAACCTCTCACAGGGGAACGGGTGGCTACACCTTC
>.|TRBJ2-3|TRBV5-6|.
CASSLTGVTQYF
TGTGCCAGCAGCTTGACGGGGGTGACGCAGTATTTT
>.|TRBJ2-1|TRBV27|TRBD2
CASSSSPGLVTFPEQFF
TGTGCCAGCAGTTCATCCCCCGGACTAGTGACTTTCCCTGAGCAGTTCTTC
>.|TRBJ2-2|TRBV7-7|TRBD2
CASSLARAGVAGELFF
TGTGCTAGCAGCTTAGCGCGCGCGGGAGTAGCCGGGGAGCTGTTTTTT
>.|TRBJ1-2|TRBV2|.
CASRDTPNYGYTF
TGTGCCAGCAGGGACACCCCAAACTATGGCTACACCTTC
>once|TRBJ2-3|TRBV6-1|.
CASSEGATDTQYF
TGTGCCAGCAGTGAGGGTGCCACAGATACGCAGTATTTT
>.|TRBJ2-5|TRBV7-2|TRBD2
CASSLAGGRETQYF
TGTGCCAGCAGCTTAGCTGGCGGGAGAGAGACCCAGTACTTC
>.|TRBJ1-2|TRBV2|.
CASSELSGRGGYTF
TGTGCCAGCAGTGAATTGTCAGGGAGGGGAGGCTACACCTTC
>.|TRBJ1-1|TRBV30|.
CAWAIQGNTEAFF
TGTGCCTGGGCCATTCAGGGGAACACTGAAGCTTTCTTT
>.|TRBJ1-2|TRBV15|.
CATSSTTTTGFSDGYTF
TGTGCCACCAGCAGTACAACCACCACAGGGTTTTCTGATGGCTACACCTTC
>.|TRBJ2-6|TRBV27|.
CASSFVAGALLSGANVLTF
TGTGCCAGCAGTTTTGTGGCCGGGGCGCTCCTCTCTGGGGCCAACGTCCTGACTTTC
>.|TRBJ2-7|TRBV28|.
CASSLSAGTYEQYF
TGTGCCAGCAGTTTATCTGCAGGGACCTACGAGCAGTACTTC